The 29 T cell receptor beta chains below were found in one sample sequenced in a study of T cells in Graves' hyperthyroidism and ophthalmopathy. RNA transcripts served as the template for amplifying TCR beta CDR3 regions. During a first-round RT-PCR of the TCR CDR3, the HTBI primer set was used. TCRdb used MiXCR to reprocess the multiplex PCR reads, holding one entry per CDR3 protein. Of fewer than 400,000 distinct CDR3 sequences listed, 11% to 15% are singletons. Sequencing was done on a sample of blood. The receptors here all came from a man aged 45 to 65 with Graves' ophthalmopathy.

This clonotype was recorded many times. The rearrangement uses TRBV11-2 and TRBJ2-5, with D perhaps matching TRBD2 (5 bases). The CDR3 consists of 14 residues. CDR1 SGHAT and CDR2 FQNNGV come from the germline V gene. Trimming removed 4 bases from V and 13 bases from J, with 22 bases in between. The CDR3 is CASSSPRGFSTPYF. The CDR3 bases are TGTGCCAGCAGCTCCCCTCGGGGATTTAGCACTCCGTACTTC.

This clonotype was recorded many times. The V call is TRBV27, the J call TRBJ1-1; D is perhaps TRBD1 (5 bases). V lost 2 bases, J lost 2 bases, and 9 bases lay in between. Germline-derived CDR1 and CDR2 are MNHEY and SMNVEV (reference sequence). This CDR3 comprises 14 residues. CDR3 sequence (DNA): TGTGCCAGCAGTTTACTCGACAGCAACACTGAAGCTTTCTTT. Translation: CASSLLDSNTEAFF.

Ten or more counts support this clonotype. The chain uses TRBV28 and TRBJ2-7, with 10 bases lining up with TRBD1. CDR1 and CDR2 (germline): MDHEN, SYDVKM. The J segment lost 4 bases and the V segment lost 3 bases, leaving 15 bases of the junction unmatched. CDR3 length equals 18 residues. The CDR3: CASSFPRQGARIVYEQYF. The CDR3 bases are TGTGCCAGCAGTTTCCCACGACAGGGGGCGCGAATAGTTTACGAGCAGTACTTC.

This clonotype showed up many times. V usage is TRBV20-1 and J usage is TRBJ2-7; D possibly corresponds to TRBD1 (5 bases). Trimming left V 1 base short and J 2 bases short, with 18 bases between. Germline V gives CDR1 DFQATT, CDR2 SNEGSKA (reference sequence). This CDR3 contains 16 residues. In nucleotides, the CDR3 is TGCAGTGCTAGAGGGGCAGGGAAGTACAGGACCTACGAGCAGTACTTC. It codes for CSARGAGKYRTYEQYF.

This clonotype was counted at least ten times. The V gene is TRBV11-1, the J gene TRBJ2-7; 7 nucleotides line up with TRBD1. The CDR3 contains 12 residues. Germline V lookup: CDR1 SGHAT, CDR2 FQDESV (reference sequence). Unmatched junction bases numbered 2, after V lost 8 bases and J lost 1 base. This CDR3 reads CASEGASYEQYF. The CDR3 DNA sequence: TGTGCCAGCGAGGGGGCATCCTACGAGCAGTACTTC.

The chain combines TRBV19 with TRBJ1-1; possibly TRBD1 for D (5 bases). CDR3 size: 15 residues. V was pared by 7 bases and J by 0 bases, with 15 bases between. The germline CDR1 and CDR2 sequences are LNHDA and SQIVND (reference sequence). CDR3 sequence reads: CASKRVGGMNTEAFF. The DNA for the CDR3 is TGTGCCAGTAAAAGGGTGGGGGGAATGAACACTGAAGCTTTCTTT.

The V call is TRBV2, the J call TRBJ1-4; 9 bases are a match to TRBD1. CDR3 length: 15 residues. Looked up from germline, CDR1 is SNHLY and CDR2 is FYNNEI. Trimming removed 6 bases from V and 5 bases from J; junction bases left unmatched: 7. CDR3 protein: CASSRDRVQNEKLFF. The CDR3, as DNA: TGTGCCAGCAGCCGGGACAGGGTACAAAATGAAAAACTGTTTTTT. Full variable domain (remainder filled in from reference TRBV2 and TRBJ1-4): EPEVTQTPSHQVTQMGQEVILRCVPISNHLYFYWYRQILGQKVEFLVSFYNNEISEKSEIFDDQFSVERPDGSNFTLKIRSTKLEDSAMYFCASSRDRVQNEKLFFGSGTQLSVL.

This clonotype was observed many times. Sequence at one end of the junction differs from germline and may be a read error. The CDR3 region is CASRPRRRTQAFF. CDR3 DNA sequence: TGTGCCAGCAGACCCCGACGTCGCACTCAAGCTTTCTTT. This chain joins TRBV28 and TRBJ1-1; D ambiguous. The germline CDR1 and CDR2 sequences are MDHEN and SYDVKM. CDR3 size: 13 residues. The complete variable domain, with remaining parts taken from reference TRBV28 and TRBJ1-1, reads DVKVTQSSRYLVKRTGEKVFLECVQDMDHENMFWYRQDPGLGLRLIYFSYDVKMKEKGDIPEGYSVSREKKERFSLILESASTNQTSMYLCASRPRRRTQAFFGQGTRLTVV.

The gene calls are TRBV28 and TRBJ1-1; D unresolved. CDR1 MDHEN and CDR2 SYDVKM come from the germline V gene. The CDR3 is made up of 16 amino acids. The germline V and J ends were trimmed by 5 bases and 1 base, with 17 bases remaining between them. The DNA of the CDR3 is TGTGCCAGCAGTCCCCCTGCGGGCCAAGAGAACACTGAAGCTTTCTTT. It is translated as CASSPPAGQENTEAFF.

This clonotype was seen repeatedly, ten times or more. The CDR3 DNA sequence: TGTGCCAGCACCGCAGACAGGGGAGGTTTGGAGACCCAGTACTTC. Its translation is CASTADRGGLETQYF. The J gene is TRBJ2-5, the V gene TRBV2; 8 nucleotides align to TRBD1. Germline V gives CDR1 SNHLY, CDR2 FYNNEI. Germline trimming cut 7 bases from V and 5 bases from J; bases unmatched to any gene: 12. The CDR3 loop spans 15 amino acids.

This clonotype was seen many times. This chain joins TRBV6-1 and TRBJ2-7; D perhaps matches TRBD1 (6 bases). CDR3 length: 13 amino acids. Per the germline V gene, CDR1 is MNHNS and CDR2 is SASEGT. The V end was cut by 4 bases, the J end by 6 bases, with 13 bases between. Written as DNA, the CDR3 is TGTGCCAGCAGTGGGCAGGGGATCGGCGAGCAGTACTTC. As protein: CASSGQGIGEQYF.

This clonotype was picked up many times. The chain joins TRBV30 to TRBJ1-6; 10 bases align to TRBD1. Per the germline V gene, CDR1 is GTSNPN and CDR2 is SVGIG (reference sequence). The CDR3 runs to 14 residues. J gave up 7 bases and V 3 bases, and 3 bases lay outside the gene matches. For the CDR3, the DNA is TGTGCCTGGAGCCTGGACAGGGGGAATTCACCCCTCCACTTT. This gives the protein CAWSLDRGNSPLHF.

This chain joins TRBV24-1 and TRBJ2-3, with 9 bases that match TRBD1. The CDR3 contains 16 residues. Looked up from germline, CDR1 is KGHDR and CDR2 is SFDVKD. With V trimmed by 7 bases and J by 4 bases, 11 bases remained unmatched. The CDR3 nucleotides read TGTGCCACCAGACTTACAGGGGGCGTTGGAGCAGATACGCAGTATTTT. Its translation is CATRLTGGVGADTQYF.

The chain couples TRBV4-1 to TRBJ2-3, with a weak D call TRBD1 (5 bases). Germline assignment: CDR1 MGHRA and CDR2 YSYEKL. The CDR3 runs 16 residues. The germline V and J ends were trimmed by 0 bases and 2 bases, with 12 bases remaining between them. The CDR3 nucleotides are TGCGCCAGCAGCCAAGAGAAGTTAGGGGCCACAGATACGCAGTATTTT. Protein: CASSQEKLGATDTQYF.

This clonotype was counted at least ten times. The J gene is TRBJ1-5, the V gene TRBV28, with D possibly matching TRBD1 (5 bases). Trimming took off 8 bases at V and 7 bases at J, with 15 bases between the two ends. Germline CDR1 and CDR2: MDHEN and SYDVKM. The CDR3 length is 13 residues. Here the CDR3 DNA reads TGTGCCAGCCGGCAAGGGGTGGTCCAGCCCCAGCATTTT. This encodes CASRQGVVQPQHF.

The table lists this clonotype with many counts. The chain recombines TRBV5-5 with TRBJ1-5; 7 nucleotides match TRBD1. This CDR3 is built from 18 residues. With 0 bases clipped from V and 0 bases from J, the junction kept 9 bases outside the gene matches. Looked up from germline, CDR1 is SGHKS and CDR2 is YYEKEE (reference sequence). CDR3 sequence: CASSLEWWAGGSNQPQHF. The CDR3 DNA reads as TGTGCCAGCAGCTTGGAATGGTGGGCAGGGGGTAGCAATCAGCCCCAGCATTTT.

This clonotype was picked up many times. The rearrangement links TRBV11-2 to TRBJ2-1; 10 positions agree with TRBD2. Germline V gene sequence: CDR1 SGHAT, CDR2 FQNNGV. The CDR3 consists of 19 residues. V shed 5 bases, J shed 0 bases, and the junction held 13 bases outside the gene matches. The CDR3 reads CASSITAGGPRSSYNEQFF. CDR3 in DNA: TGTGCCAGCAGCATAACAGCGGGAGGGCCTAGGAGCTCCTACAATGAGCAGTTCTTC.

This clonotype turned up a few times. The J gene is TRBJ2-5, the V gene TRBV20-1; D unclear. The CDR3 sequence is 11 residues long. Germline V gene data show CDR1 as DFQATT and CDR2 as SNEGSKA (reference sequence). Trimming left V 6 bases short and J 1 base short, with 6 bases between. The CDR3 protein is CSAGPQETQYF. The CDR3 nucleotides read TGCAGTGCCGGGCCCCAAGAGACCCAGTACTTC.

This clonotype was counted ten times or more. The chain's CDR3 is CASSSGTGQETQYF. CDR3 coding DNA: TGTGCCAGCAGCTCCGGGACAGGGCAAGAGACCCAGTACTTC. V gene TRBV28 combines with J gene TRBJ2-5, with 9 bases identical to TRBD1. This CDR3 is 14 amino acids long. Losses at the gene ends were 6 bases for V and 2 bases for J; bases not matched to a gene: 4. Germline V gene lookup returns CDR1 MDHEN and CDR2 SYDVKM.

This clonotype has a count of ten or more. This sequence joins TRBV2 and TRBJ2-3; 8 nucleotides agree with TRBD2. V gave up 4 bases and J gave up 5 bases; unmatched junction bases: 20. The V gene's germline CDR1 is SNHLY and CDR2 FYNNEI. The CDR3 covers 19 residues. CDR3 loop: CASSVPGGPGGSAKDTQYF. Written as DNA, the CDR3 is TGTGCCAGCAGTGTCCCGGGGGGCCCGGGAGGGAGTGCCAAAGATACGCAGTATTTT.

The chain uses TRBV24-1 and TRBJ2-3; D is unclear. Trimming shortened V by 1 base and J by 12 bases, and 10 bases separated the two germline ends. The germline gives CDR1 KGHDR, CDR2 SFDVKD. The CDR3 sequence is 12 residues long. The CDR3 coding sequence is TGTGCCACCAGTGATTTCTACGAAGTTCAGTATTTT. Residues: CATSDFYEVQYF.

As regards this clonotype: It may be a read error: a sequence one base away is much more abundant. In nucleotides, the CDR3 is TGCAGCATTGAAGATCCGAGGGAGACGGTAGATACGCAGTATTTT. Its translation is CSIEDPRETVDTQYF. V gene TRBV29-1 combines with J gene TRBJ2-3, with D possibly TRBD2 on 5 matching bases. The CDR3 consists of 15 residues. Germline CDR1 and CDR2: SQVTM and ANQGSEA.

The chain recombines TRBV7-9 with TRBJ2-1; possibly TRBD2 for D (5 bases). V dropped 3 bases and J dropped 1 base, with 19 bases sitting between them. The CDR3 is 18 amino acids. The germline V gene has CDR1 SEHNR and CDR2 FQNEAQ (reference sequence). CDR3 residues: CASSFAGGRTISYNEQFF. The CDR3 DNA sequence: TGTGCCAGCAGCTTTGCCGGAGGCAGAACCATTTCCTACAATGAGCAGTTCTTC. The complete variable domain, with remaining parts taken from reference TRBV7-9 and TRBJ2-1, reads DTGVSQNPRHKITKRGQNVTFRCDPISEHNRLYWYRQTLGQGPEFLTYFQNEAQLEKSRLLSDRFSAERPKGSFSTLEIQRTEQGDSAMYLCASSFAGGRTISYNEQFFGPGTRLTVL.

The V gene is TRBV7-9, the J gene TRBJ2-3; D is tentatively TRBD1 or TRBD2 (5 bases each). The CDR3 has 14 amino acids. Between the trimmed V and J ends, which lost 2 bases and 6 bases, there was a span of 12 bases. The V gene's germline CDR1 is SEHNR and CDR2 FQNEAQ (reference sequence). The CDR3 spells CASSLTTEGDTQYF. The CDR3 DNA follows: TGTGCCAGCAGCTTAACGACAGAGGGGGATACGCAGTATTTT.

This clonotype has ten or more counts. The chain uses TRBV9 and TRBJ1-1; D uncertain. Germline CDR1 is SGDLS and CDR2 is YYNGEE. Trimming took off 3 bases at V and 1 base at J, with 4 bases between the two ends. The CDR3 totals 12 residues. The CDR3 loop is CASSAQNTEAFF. CDR3 DNA sequence: TGTGCCAGCAGCGCGCAGAACACTGAAGCTTTCTTT.

The chain employs TRBV20-1 and TRBJ2-6, with D hard to call. CDR3 length: 16 amino acids. CDR1 is DFQATT, CDR2 SNEGSKA, per germline (reference sequence). Trimming removed 2 bases at V and 3 bases at J, with 14 bases between. The CDR3 DNA follows: TGCAGTGCTAGAACACCGGACGGGTTTGGGGCCAACGTCCTGACTTTC. This gives the protein CSARTPDGFGANVLTF.

The table lists this clonotype with many counts. V gene TRBV5-1 combines with J gene TRBJ2-3; TRBD2 is a possible D gene (5 bases). CDR3 length: 15 amino acids. V lost 4 bases and J 2 bases, leaving 14 bases between the germline ends. The germline V gene encodes CDR1 SGHRS and CDR2 YFSETQ. Here the CDR3 reads CASSANRGSTDTQYF. Here the CDR3 DNA reads TGCGCCAGCAGCGCAAACCGGGGATCCACAGATACGCAGTATTTT. Based on the CDR3 plus reference TRBV5-1 and TRBJ2-3, the full variable domain is KAGVTQTPRYLIKTRGQQVTLSCSPISGHRSVSWYQQTPGQGLQFLFEYFSETQRNKGNFPGRFSGRQFSNSRSEMNVSTLELGDSALYLCASSANRGSTDTQYFGPGTRLTVL.

This clonotype turned up a few times. The CDR3, as DNA: TGTGCCAGTAGTCTTTCTAGCGGGTACAGAAAAGAAGAGACCCAGTACTTC. Its protein is CASSLSSGYRKEETQYF. The chain links TRBV11-2 to TRBJ2-5; TRBD2 agrees at 8 bases. The CDR3 contains 17 residues. Germline V gives CDR1 SGHAT, CDR2 FQNNGV. The J segment lost 3 bases and the V segment lost 9 bases, leaving 18 bases of the junction unmatched.

The gene calls are TRBV9 and TRBJ1-6; unclear D gene. Germline V gives CDR1 SGDLS, CDR2 YYNGEE. The V and J ends lost 0 bases and 7 bases respectively, with 5 bases between them. The CDR3 is made up of 13 amino acids. The chain's CDR3 is CASSVEDNSPLHF. CDR3 DNA sequence: TGTGCCAGCAGCGTAGAGGACAATTCACCCCTCCACTTT.